This T cell receptor (beta chain) was found in a study of shared clonotypes between healthy human individuals. Germline V gene sequence: CDR1 SGHTA, CDR2 FQGNSA. This CDR3 spans 18 amino acids. The V end was cut by 5 bases, the J end by 0 bases, with 20 bases between. Sequenced by immunoSEQ multiplex PCR; TCRdb stores in-frame clones only, minus some. The data hold roughly 2.4 million clones, with more than 90% observed a single time. The chain recombines TRBV7-2 with TRBJ1-3; TRBD1 is a possible D gene (5 bases). The specimen was naive CD4+ T cells sorted from blood. Subset of the sample: CD45RA+ positively selected. The receptor was isolated from a man younger than 35 in good health. The CDR3 bases are TGTGCCAGCAGCCAAACACAGTCGGGGCAGAGCTCTGGAAACACCATATATTTT. Its translation: CASSQTQSGQSSGNTIYF.